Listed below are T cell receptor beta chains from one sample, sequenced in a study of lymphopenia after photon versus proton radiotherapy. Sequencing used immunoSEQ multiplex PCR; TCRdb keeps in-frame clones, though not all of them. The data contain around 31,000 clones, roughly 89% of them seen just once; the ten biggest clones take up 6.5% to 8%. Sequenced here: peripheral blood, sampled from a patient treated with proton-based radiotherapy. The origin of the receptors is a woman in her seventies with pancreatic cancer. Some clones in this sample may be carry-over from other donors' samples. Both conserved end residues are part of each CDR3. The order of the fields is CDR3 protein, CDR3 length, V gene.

CDR3 protein: CASSLLAREQFF; CDR3 length: 12; V gene: TRBV28
CDR3 protein: CASSRTGIGYTF; CDR3 length: 12; V gene: TRBV5-4
CDR3 protein: CASSPGTEAFF; CDR3 length: 11; V gene: TRBV5-1
CDR3 protein: CASRPKVTSGRVEQFF; CDR3 length: 16; V gene: TRBV28
CDR3 protein: CSVRQGAANEKLFF; CDR3 length: 14; V gene: TRBV29-1
CDR3 protein: CASSPGPYEQYF; CDR3 length: 12; V gene: TRBV7-9
CDR3 protein: CASSEDGTSTDTQYF; CDR3 length: 15; V gene: TRBV2
CDR3 protein: CASSRRGGGGETQYF; CDR3 length: 15; V gene: TRBV6-1
CDR3 protein: CASSLREAVDTQYF; CDR3 length: 14; V gene: TRBV5-1
CDR3 protein: CASSSGTSGHTQYF; CDR3 length: 14; V gene: TRBV7-9
CDR3 protein: CASSYGGQETQYF; CDR3 length: 13; V gene: TRBV6-5
CDR3 protein: CASSFQRELRNEQFF; CDR3 length: 15; V gene: TRBV27
CDR3 protein: CASSTGLAGGGELFF; CDR3 length: 15; V gene: TRBV7-9
CDR3 protein: CASSEAGTSGYEQYF; CDR3 length: 15; V gene: TRBV6-1
CDR3 protein: CASSPGTGGLQYF; CDR3 length: 13; V gene: TRBV28
CDR3 protein: CASSPRLAEGSYNEQFF; CDR3 length: 17; V gene: TRBV5-1
CDR3 protein: CASSERGFYEQYF; CDR3 length: 13; V gene: TRBV7-8
CDR3 protein: CASSMSPRRVYGYTF; CDR3 length: 15; V gene: TRBV19
CDR3 protein: CASSIDPGSQEQFF; CDR3 length: 14; V gene: TRBV19
CDR3 protein: CASSSYIGGVSYEQYF; CDR3 length: 16; V gene: TRBV5-8
CDR3 protein: CASQETPGSRTGELFF; CDR3 length: 16; V gene: TRBV5-1
CDR3 protein: CASSFSGGGEKLFF; CDR3 length: 14; V gene: TRBV7-9
CDR3 protein: CASSYSNYGYTF; CDR3 length: 12; V gene: TRBV6-9
CDR3 protein: CASSLTGGMNTEAFF; CDR3 length: 15; V gene: TRBV28
CDR3 protein: CASRQPAEPQHF; CDR3 length: 12; V gene: TRBV2
CDR3 protein: CASRSGTGGYEQYF; CDR3 length: 14; V gene: TRBV6-6
CDR3 protein: CASSQQSAAGANYGYTF; CDR3 length: 17; V gene: TRBV4-1
CDR3 protein: CSVEPGFQETQYF; CDR3 length: 13; V gene: TRBV29-1
CDR3 protein: CASSEDREVLGQPQHF; CDR3 length: 16; V gene: TRBV6-1
CDR3 protein: CAWSVPLTSIGYEQYF; CDR3 length: 16; V gene: TRBV30
CDR3 protein: CVLSREDHGELFF; CDR3 length: 13; V gene: TRBV6-1
CDR3 protein: CASSRQSYRYKGANVLTF; CDR3 length: 18; V gene: TRBV2
CDR3 protein: CASSRDRGLGTEAFF; CDR3 length: 15; V gene: TRBV4-2
CDR3 protein: CASSQHGTGDGYTF; CDR3 length: 14; V gene: TRBV4-1
CDR3 protein: CASSLSGSGEKLFF; CDR3 length: 14; V gene: TRBV5-1
CDR3 protein: CASSLGLAGTGELFF; CDR3 length: 15; V gene: TRBV5-6
CDR3 protein: CASSPPTGGGYEQYF; CDR3 length: 15; V gene: TRBV18
CDR3 protein: CASIKEPPYSNQPQHF; CDR3 length: 16; V gene: TRBV19
CDR3 protein: CASRRTGGEREKLFF; CDR3 length: 15; V gene: TRBV28
CDR3 protein: CASSVARGDYEQYF; CDR3 length: 14; V gene: TRBV19